This T cell receptor beta chain appears in the sequencing data of a study of blood T cells in healthy people across ages (dated by TCRdb to between 2014 and 2017). Some background on the complete study: In model experiments, template switching captured about one uniquely barcoded TCR beta cDNA molecule for every two T cells. Age-related changes in TCR beta repertoire diversity were measured in the study by deep sequencing normalized with unique cDNA molecular identifiers. For two donors (one aged 18 to 30 and one aged 80 or older), the study analyzed two additional independent replicas of 1 million unique cDNA reads from the same blood draw. Four age groups were formed from the donors: young (average approximately 16 years), middle-aged (approximately 42), aged (roughly 59) and long-lived (82). General findings and caveats noted by the study authors: Observed TCR beta diversity per million T cells fell roughly linearly with age, and a significant reduction was already apparent by age roughly 40. Estimates of total diversity based on one million sequenced T cells were considered lower bounds and underestimates. Donor CMV infection status was unknown, potentially confounding age-related changes in expanded clonotypes. Conclusive comparison of naive and antigen-experienced compartments was prevented by the profiling of bulk unsorted PBMCs. The percentage of naive T cells measured by flow cytometry correlated strongly with observed TCR beta diversity. Compared with the aged group, the long-lived group had more naive CD4+ T cells, fewer expanded clones and increased TCR diversity, suggesting age selection.

Donors were 39 systemically healthy Caucasian individuals from Russia aged 6 to 90 years. Each donor gave ten milliliters of peripheral blood, collected into EDTA-treated Vacutainer tubes. Ficoll-Paque density-gradient centrifugation was used to isolate PBMCs, with at least 7 million per sample. Total RNA, at least 6 micrograms per sample, was extracted from PBMCs with Trizol reagent. For every donor, flow cytometry on a PBMC aliquot measured the percentage of naive CD45RAhigh/CD27high T cells. Library preparation was by 5' RACE. These reads were obtained on an Illumina HiSeq 2500. A second PCR of roughly 7 to 11 cycles was performed with a sample-barcoded 5' primer and a J-beta primer mix. A unique molecular identifier was introduced onto each TCR beta cDNA molecule by a template-switch 5' adaptor carrying 12 random nucleotides. Each sample yielded at least 2.5 million CDR3-containing paired-end reads. First-strand cDNA synthesis was performed from all RNA using the Mint cDNA synthesis kit, with priming by a TRBC-specific oligonucleotide. After uracil-DNA glycosylase treatment, a first 18-cycle PCR used universal primers M1SS and BC2_uni_R on all cDNA. Processing in the source paper ran as follows. For normalization, 1 million high-quality reads, each with a distinct molecular identifier, were randomly selected from each sample. Reads with shared molecular identifiers were discarded instead of being binned into consensus sequences. CDR3 identification, clonotype clustering and error correction used MiTCR with a Q25 quality threshold and the strictest error-elimination algorithm. Lower-bound total TCR beta diversity was estimated with a nonparametric unseen species model using Euler transformation. The raw public data were reprocessed by TCRdb itself: fastp quality trimming at Q25, MiXCR clonotype calling, in-frame beta chains only. Entries that share a CDR3 protein sequence are merged under the most common genes and DNA. The V and J calls, along with clone size, are taken from TCRdb and not from the paper's own processing. This sample gives fewer than 1,200,000 distinct CDR3 sequences in total; around 27% of them show up just once. Approximately 0.75% of the sample rests with the top ten.

Reading the germline V gene (reference sequence) gives CDR1 DFQATT and CDR2 SNEGSKA. Inclusive of the bounding cysteine and phenylalanine, the CDR3 is 15 residues long. CDR3 DNA is the only sequence kept; it has 45 bases, read in frame from the first base. Remarks on this clonotype: The target of this receptor is not known. One junction end disagrees with the germline gene, perhaps due to a read error.

These data were also filed under a second study, of T cells of mothers and their children. The second publication reports: The donors were nine systemically healthy Caucasian individuals, made up of three mothers and their six children. cDNA synthesis used all of the extracted RNA, with roughly 1.6 ug of RNA in each 15 ul reaction. Sample barcodes and 2-4 random nucleotides were added via the M1S primer in the second PCR. Each mother yielded over 9.5 million TCR beta CDR3 reads and each child 2.5 million to 3 million reads. In both related and unrelated pairs, thymic selection shapes the output of TCR recombination in a similar way, with inherited differences having only a minor effect. Normalized repertoire overlap was always found to be slightly, but never significantly, higher in related mother-child pairs than in unrelated mother-child pairs. With a sensitivity of approximately 100 clones per million clonotypes, no persistent microchimeric T cell clones were detected. The study used deep NGS to compare TCR beta repertoires of mothers and children, seeking features distinguishing related mother-child pairs from unrelated individuals. The mean age was roughly 36 +/- 4 years for the mothers and about 10 +/- 4 years for the children. Libraries were sequenced on Illumina HiSeq 2000 with 100+100 nt paired-end reads after adapter ligation with NEBNext reagents. To prevent cross-contamination, the mother and child libraries were prepared a month apart and were sequenced in separate runs. For each donor, between roughly 450,000 and 2,300,000 distinct TCR beta clonotypes were identified. Naive TCR beta clonotypes were estimated from low-frequency clonotypes matched to each donor's FACS-determined naive share, without sorting.

The sequenced material came from blood. The rearrangement joined TRBV20-1 to TRBJ2-2; TRBD2 matches 11 bases in the middle. The sequence derives from a girl aged 2 to 9 in good health. CDR3 sequence: CGASPGLAEIGELFF. The sequenced DNA is TGCGGTGCGTCACCGGGACTAGCGGAAATCGGGGAGCTGTTTTTT.